This T cell receptor beta chain was captured by sequencing in a study of identical twins. Findings and limits, study-wide: Low generation-probability sequences were in excess among twin-shared out-of-frame alpha sequences. Conclusions relied on cross-sectional statistical analysis, not following the same donors. Out-of-frame beta chain sequences displayed weaker excess sharing between twins.

This clonotype was seen only a few times. Its antigen is undetermined. V was trimmed by 1 base and J by 10 bases, leaving 9 bases between them. The CDR3 contains 12 residues. Via MiXCR, TCRdb re-called the 5' RACE reads, giving one row per CDR3 protein. This sample has about 1.7 million distinct CDR3 sequences, with less than 40% found just once. The origin of this receptor is a newborn girl in good health. The V and J genes are TRBV12-3 or TRBV12-4 and TRBJ2-3; D is tentatively TRBD1 or TRBD2 (5 bases each). Sequenced sample: cord blood. The CDR3 DNA is TGTGCCAGCAGTTTAGAACTAGGGGCGCAGTATTTT. It is translated as CASSLELGAQYF.